This T cell receptor (beta chain) appears in the sequencing data of a study of cytomegalovirus exposure and HLA in healthy donors (TCRdb year 2017). Turning to the overall study: According to a later analysis, one platform produced both the 110 or so validation repertoires and the approximately 660 repertoires of the first cohort. The study aimed to test whether cataloging public T cell receptors could reveal signatures of past pathogen exposure. Along with the approximately 700-subject first cohort, a separate validation cohort of roughly 110 different subjects was used. High-throughput TCR immunosequencing, statistical association of individual TCRs with disease status, and machine learning were combined to predict cytomegalovirus infection status. On the study overall, not on this receptor specifically: In both the original and validation cohorts, the classifier was reported to diagnose cytomegalovirus status with high specificity and sensitivity. In vitro tests confirmed that a few of the cytomegalovirus-associated TCR beta chains recognize cytomegalovirus antigens. The authors suggested that the approach could potentially be generalized to other disease states and immunological phenotypes. A total of around 150 TCR beta chains were listed by the study as associated with cytomegalovirus. Most TCR sequences were observed very rarely across donors, whereas some public TCRs were present in many individuals. In a later analysis, TCRs clustered in the first cohort were found to also tend to co-occur in the 100 to 150 validation repertoires, with approximately 95% of cluster scores above 0. All 110 or so repertoires were used to score co-occurrence in the validation cohort in a later analysis, because that analysis had no HLA typing for the cohort.

There are a few counts of this clone. Its recognized antigen is unknown. Per-base qualities were not stored, and no clone one base away is much larger. The CDR3 sequence holds 13 residues, the cysteine and phenylalanine included. This entry keeps only the CDR3 DNA: 39 bases, framed from base 1. CDR1 and CDR2 were assigned from the germline V gene as SGDLS and YYNGEE. V was cut back by 3 bases and J by 10 bases, leaving a gap of 14 bases between them. The donors were included in the validation cohort of over a hundred subjects, a group kept apart from the approximately 690-subject first cohort. Library preparation was by the immunoSEQ multiplex PCR assay. Processing in the source paper ran as follows. A statistical classification framework was built to diagnose cytomegalovirus status from the catalog of TCR beta chain sequences. In its TCRdb copy, this immuneACCESS table keeps in-frame sequences only and misses some clones. Where compared with another copy, unresolved V genes explain less than half of these, and the others have no known cause. The V and J calls and clone size are taken from that table; D and trimming were inferred from the DNA. Within this sample are 99,000 or so clones, with around 87% of them counted one time only. The top ten clonotypes cover roughly 4% of the sample.

The sequence derives from a woman younger than 30 in good health and CMV-seropositive. The chain is made from TRBV9 and TRBJ1-5, with the D gene not confidently named. Sequences were obtained from PBMCs. This receptor carries the CDR3 CASSASPEEPQHF. In nucleotide form, the sequence is TGTGCCAGCAGCGCCTCACCAGAGGAACCCCAGCATTTT.